This T cell receptor beta chain stems from a study of cytomegalovirus exposure and HLA in healthy donors. Study observations and caveats: Listed as cytomegalovirus-associated were 150 or so TCR beta chains. According to a subsequent analysis, TCR clusters from the first cohort were inclined to appear together in the 100 to 150 validation repertoires.

With regard to this clone: Antigen unknown.

The repertoire was sequenced with immunoSEQ multiplex PCR; TCRdb's copy has only in-frame clones and lacks some. The sample consists of fewer than 400,000 clones, about nine tenths of them appearing once. Sequencing was done on a sample of PBMCs. This TCR was recovered from a woman between 18 and 29 years old in good health and CMV-seronegative.

For the CDR3, the DNA is TGTGCCAGCAGCTCGGACTGGGTCTCCGGGGAGCTGTTTTTT. It codes for CASSSDWVSGELFF. The chain combines TRBV13 with TRBJ2-2; TRBD2 is a possible D gene (5 bases). CDR1 is PRHDT, CDR2 FYEKMQ, per germline (reference sequence). CDR3 length: 14 residues. The ends were cut back, 4 bases at V and 6 bases at J, with 12 bases in the middle.